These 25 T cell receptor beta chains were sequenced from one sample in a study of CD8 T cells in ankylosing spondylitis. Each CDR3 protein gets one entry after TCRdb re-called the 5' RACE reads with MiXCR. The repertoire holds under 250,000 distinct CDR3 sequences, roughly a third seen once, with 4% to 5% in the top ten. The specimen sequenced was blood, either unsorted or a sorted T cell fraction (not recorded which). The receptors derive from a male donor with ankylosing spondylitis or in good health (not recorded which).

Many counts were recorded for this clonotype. CDR3 in amino acids: CSAVNQRQGKETQYF. CDR3 bases: TGCAGTGCCGTAAATCAAAGACAGGGGAAAGAGACCCAGTACTTC. V gene TRBV20-1 combines with J gene TRBJ2-5, with 8 nucleotides matching TRBD1. CDR3 length: 15 amino acids. The V segment lost 6 bases and the J segment 3 bases; nucleotides outside the gene matches: 12. Germline V lookup: CDR1 DFQATT, CDR2 SNEGSKA (reference sequence).

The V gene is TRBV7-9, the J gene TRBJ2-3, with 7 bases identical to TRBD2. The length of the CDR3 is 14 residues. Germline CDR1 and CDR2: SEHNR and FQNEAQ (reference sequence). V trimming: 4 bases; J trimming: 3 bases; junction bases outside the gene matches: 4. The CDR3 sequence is CASSSGLQTDTQYF. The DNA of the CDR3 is TGTGCCAGCAGCTCGGGACTACAAACAGATACGCAGTATTTT. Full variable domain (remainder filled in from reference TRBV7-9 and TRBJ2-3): DTGVSQNPRHKITKRGQNVTFRCDPISEHNRLYWYRQTLGQGPEFLTYFQNEAQLEKSRLLSDRFSAERPKGSFSTLEIQRTEQGDSAMYLCASSSGLQTDTQYFGPGTRLTVL.

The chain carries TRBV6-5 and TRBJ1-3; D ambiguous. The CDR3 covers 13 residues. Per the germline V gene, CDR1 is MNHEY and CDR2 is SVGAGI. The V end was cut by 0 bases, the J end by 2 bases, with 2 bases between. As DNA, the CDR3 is TGTGCCAGCAGTTACTCGCCTGGAAACACCATATATTTT. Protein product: CASSYSPGNTIYF.

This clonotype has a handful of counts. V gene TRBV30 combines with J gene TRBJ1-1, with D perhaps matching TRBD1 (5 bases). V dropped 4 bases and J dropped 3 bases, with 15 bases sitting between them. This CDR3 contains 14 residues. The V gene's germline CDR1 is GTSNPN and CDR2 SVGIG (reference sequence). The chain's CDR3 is CAWTLGTGHTEAFF. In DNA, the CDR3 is TGTGCCTGGACCCTTGGGACGGGTCACACTGAAGCTTTCTTT.

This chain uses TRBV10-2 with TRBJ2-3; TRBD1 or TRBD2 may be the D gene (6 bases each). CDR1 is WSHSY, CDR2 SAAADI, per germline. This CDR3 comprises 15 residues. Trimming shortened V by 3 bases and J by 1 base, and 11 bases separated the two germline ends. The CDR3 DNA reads TGCGCCAGCAGTGACTCGGGGGCGGGCACAGATACGCAGTATTTT. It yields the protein CASSDSGAGTDTQYF.

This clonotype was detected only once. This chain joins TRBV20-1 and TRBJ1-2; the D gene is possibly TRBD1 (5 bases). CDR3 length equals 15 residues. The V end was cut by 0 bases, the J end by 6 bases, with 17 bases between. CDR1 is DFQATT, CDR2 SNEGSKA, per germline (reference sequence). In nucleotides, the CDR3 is TGCAGTGCTAGAGATCGGAGGACACCTCTTAATGGCTACACCTTC. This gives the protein CSARDRRTPLNGYTF.

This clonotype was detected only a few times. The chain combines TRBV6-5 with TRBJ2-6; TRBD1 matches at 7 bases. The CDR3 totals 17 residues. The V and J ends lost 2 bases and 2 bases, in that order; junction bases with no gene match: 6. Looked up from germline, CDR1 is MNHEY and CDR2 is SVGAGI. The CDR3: CASSYRQGNPGANVLTF. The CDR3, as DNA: TGTGCCAGCAGTTACAGACAGGGTAACCCTGGGGCCAACGTCCTGACTTTC.

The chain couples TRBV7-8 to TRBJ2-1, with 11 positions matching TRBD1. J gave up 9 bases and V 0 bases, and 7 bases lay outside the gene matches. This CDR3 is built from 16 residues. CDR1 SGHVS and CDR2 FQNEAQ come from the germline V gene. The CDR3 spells CASSLAPGQGVSEQFF. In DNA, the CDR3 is TGTGCCAGCAGCTTAGCGCCGGGACAGGGGGTGAGTGAGCAGTTCTTC.

The CDR3 protein is CASSQDRGHEKLFF. The CDR3 DNA sequence: TGTGCCAGCAGCCAGGACAGGGGACATGAAAAACTGTTTTTT. This sequence joins TRBV16 and TRBJ1-4; 9 nucleotides align to TRBD1. V shed 3 bases, J shed 6 bases, and the junction held 2 bases outside the gene matches. The CDR3 loop spans 14 amino acids. Germline-derived CDR1 and CDR2 are KGHSY and FQNENV.

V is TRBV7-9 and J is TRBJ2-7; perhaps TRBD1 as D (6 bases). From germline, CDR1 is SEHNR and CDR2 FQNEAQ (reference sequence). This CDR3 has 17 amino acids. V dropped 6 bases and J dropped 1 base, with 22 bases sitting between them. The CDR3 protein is CASRPGLTGYDSYEQYF. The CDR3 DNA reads TGTGCCAGCAGACCTGGGCTTACAGGGTACGATTCCTACGAGCAGTACTTC.

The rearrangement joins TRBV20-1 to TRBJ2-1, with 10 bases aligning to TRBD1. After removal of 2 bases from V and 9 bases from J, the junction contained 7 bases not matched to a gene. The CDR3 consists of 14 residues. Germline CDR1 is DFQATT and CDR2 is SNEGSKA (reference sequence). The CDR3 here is CSARPGTGVVEQFF. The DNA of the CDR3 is TGCAGTGCTAGACCCGGGACAGGGGTGGTTGAGCAGTTCTTC.

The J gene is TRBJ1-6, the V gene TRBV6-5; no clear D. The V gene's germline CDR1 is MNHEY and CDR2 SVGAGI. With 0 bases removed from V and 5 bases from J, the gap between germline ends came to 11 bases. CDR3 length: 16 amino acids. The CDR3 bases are TGTGCCAGCAGTTACTCGGGCAGTGAGGATAATTCACCCCTCCACTTT. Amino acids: CASSYSGSEDNSPLHF.

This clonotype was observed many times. The chain's CDR3 is CSAAPTGVYEQYF. In DNA, the CDR3 is TGCAGCGCCGCCCCGACAGGGGTTTACGAGCAGTACTTC. The rearrangement uses TRBV29-1 and TRBJ2-7, with 8 bases aligning to TRBD1. CDR1 is SQVTM and CDR2 is ANQGSEA in the germline V gene. CDR3 length equals 13 residues. V shed 7 bases, J shed 4 bases, and the junction held 9 bases outside the gene matches.

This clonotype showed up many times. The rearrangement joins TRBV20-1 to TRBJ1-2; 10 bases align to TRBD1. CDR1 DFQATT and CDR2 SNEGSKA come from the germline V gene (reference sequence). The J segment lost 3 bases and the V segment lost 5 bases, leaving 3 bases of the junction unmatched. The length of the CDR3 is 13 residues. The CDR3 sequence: CSAWDRGHYGYTF. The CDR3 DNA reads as TGCAGTGCTTGGGACAGGGGACACTATGGCTACACCTTC.

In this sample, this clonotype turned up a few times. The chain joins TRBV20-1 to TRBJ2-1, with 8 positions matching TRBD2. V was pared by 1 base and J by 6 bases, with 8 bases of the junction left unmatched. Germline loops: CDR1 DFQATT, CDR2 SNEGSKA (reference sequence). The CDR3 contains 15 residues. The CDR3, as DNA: TGCAGTGCTAGAGGCCCCAGCGGGGGTCCCAATGAGCAGTTCTTC. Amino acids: CSARGPSGGPNEQFF.

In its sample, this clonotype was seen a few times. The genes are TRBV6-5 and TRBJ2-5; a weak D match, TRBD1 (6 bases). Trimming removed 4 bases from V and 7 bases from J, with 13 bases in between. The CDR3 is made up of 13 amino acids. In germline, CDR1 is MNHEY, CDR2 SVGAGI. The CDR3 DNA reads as TGTGCCAGCAGTTCCGGACCCAGGGGGACCCAGTACTTC. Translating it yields CASSSGPRGTQYF.

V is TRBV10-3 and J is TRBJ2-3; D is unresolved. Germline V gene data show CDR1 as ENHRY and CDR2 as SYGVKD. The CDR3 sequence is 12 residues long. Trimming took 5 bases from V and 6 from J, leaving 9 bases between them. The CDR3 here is CAISSTPDTQYF. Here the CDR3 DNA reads TGTGCCATCAGTTCTACCCCCGATACGCAGTATTTT.

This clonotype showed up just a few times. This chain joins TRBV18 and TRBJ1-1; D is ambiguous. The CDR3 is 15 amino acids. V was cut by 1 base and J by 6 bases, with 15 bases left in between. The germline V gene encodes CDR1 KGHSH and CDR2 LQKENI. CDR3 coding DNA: TGTGCCAGCTCACCACAGGAGGCGGGGAGGGCTGAAGCTTTCTTT. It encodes CASSPQEAGRAEAFF.

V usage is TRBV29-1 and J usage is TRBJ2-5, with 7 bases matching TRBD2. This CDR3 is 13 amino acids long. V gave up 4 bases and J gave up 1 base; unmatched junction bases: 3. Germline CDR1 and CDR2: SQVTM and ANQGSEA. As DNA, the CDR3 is TGCAGCGTTGGAATAGCGGGCCAAGAGACCCAGTACTTC. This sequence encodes CSVGIAGQETQYF.

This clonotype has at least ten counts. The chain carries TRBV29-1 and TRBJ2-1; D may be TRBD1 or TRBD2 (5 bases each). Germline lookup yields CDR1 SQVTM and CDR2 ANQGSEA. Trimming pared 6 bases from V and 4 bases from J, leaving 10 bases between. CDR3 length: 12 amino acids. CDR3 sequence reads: CSVGAEYNEQFF. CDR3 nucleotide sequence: TGCAGCGTCGGGGCGGAGTACAATGAGCAGTTCTTC.

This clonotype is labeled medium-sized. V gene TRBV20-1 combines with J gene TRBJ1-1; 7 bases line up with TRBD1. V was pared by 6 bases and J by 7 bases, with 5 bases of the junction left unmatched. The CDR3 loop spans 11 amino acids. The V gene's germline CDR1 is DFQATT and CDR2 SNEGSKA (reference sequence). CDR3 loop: CSAPRDSEAFF. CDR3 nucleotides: TGCAGTGCCCCAAGGGACAGTGAAGCTTTCTTT.

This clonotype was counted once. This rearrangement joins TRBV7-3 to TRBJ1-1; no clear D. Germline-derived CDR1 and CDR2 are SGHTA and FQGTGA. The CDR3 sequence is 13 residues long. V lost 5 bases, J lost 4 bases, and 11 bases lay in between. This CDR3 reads CASSPRGSTEAFF. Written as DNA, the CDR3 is TGTGCCAGCAGCCCCCGAGGGAGCACTGAAGCTTTCTTT.

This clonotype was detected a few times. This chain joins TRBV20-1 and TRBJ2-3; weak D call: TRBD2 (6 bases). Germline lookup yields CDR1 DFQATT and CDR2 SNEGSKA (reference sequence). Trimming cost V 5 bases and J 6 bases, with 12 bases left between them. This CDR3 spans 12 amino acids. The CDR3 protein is CSAEEGADTQYF. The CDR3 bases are TGCAGTGCTGAGGAGGGCGCGGATACGCAGTATTTT.

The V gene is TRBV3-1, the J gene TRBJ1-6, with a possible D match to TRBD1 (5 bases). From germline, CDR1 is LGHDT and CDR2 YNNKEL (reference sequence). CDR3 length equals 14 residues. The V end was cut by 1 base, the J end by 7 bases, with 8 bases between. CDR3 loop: CASSQVQGNSPLHF. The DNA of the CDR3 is TGTGCCAGCAGCCAAGTGCAGGGAAATTCACCCCTCCACTTT.

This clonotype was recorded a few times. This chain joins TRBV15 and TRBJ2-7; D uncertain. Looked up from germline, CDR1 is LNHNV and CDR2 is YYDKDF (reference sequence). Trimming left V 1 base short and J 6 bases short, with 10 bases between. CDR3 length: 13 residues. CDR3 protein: CATSRGSGFEQYF. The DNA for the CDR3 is TGTGCCACCAGCAGAGGTAGTGGGTTCGAGCAGTACTTC.